This passage covers 22 T cell receptor beta chains from one sample sequenced in a study of T cell responses to AZD1222 COVID-19 vaccine (dated by TCRdb to the early 2020s). The time point label for this specimen denotes: about 28 days (+/-7) after the second vaccine dose. The library was generated by the immunoSEQ multiplex PCR assay. TCRdb mirrors the immuneACCESS table, restricted to in-frame sequences. Some clones are absent from its copies; in checked studies, under half trace to an unresolved V gene, and the reason for the others is unknown. In all, the sample holds tens of thousands of clones, and about 83% of those were seen once. Together, the top ten hold roughly 11% of the sample. The sample in question was peripheral blood, obtained 28 days after the second AZD1222 dose. These receptors were collected from an adult who received the AZD1222 COVID-19 vaccine.

J is TRBJ2-5 and V is TRBV6-2 or TRBV6-3, with TRBD2 identical over 13 bases. Per germline, CDR1 MNHEY and CDR2 SVGEGT. There are 15 residues in the CDR3. V lost 2 bases to trimming and J lost 3 bases; unmatched junction nucleotides: 0. The CDR3 reads CASSYGLAGEETQYF. The CDR3 DNA reads TGTGCCAGCAGTTACGGACTAGCGGGGGAAGAGACCCAGTACTTC.

This clone was detected only a few times. The V and J genes are TRBV11-2 and TRBJ2-7, with 9 bases that match TRBD2. Trimming took 5 bases from V and 2 from J; bases not matched to a gene: 7. Germline CDR1 is SGHAT and CDR2 is FQNNGV. The CDR3 has 15 amino acids. CDR3 bases: TGTGCCAGCAGCGTCTTTAGCGGGGGTACCTACGAGCAGTACTTC. Its translation is CASSVFSGGTYEQYF. Together with reference TRBV11-2 and TRBJ2-7, the CDR3 gives the full variable domain: EAGVAQSPRYKIIEKRQSVAFWCNPISGHATLYWYQQILGQGPKLLIQFQNNGVVDDSQLPKDRFSAERLKGVDSTLKIQPAKLEDSAVYLCASSVFSGGTYEQYFGPGTRLTVT.

The chain joins TRBV6-1 to TRBJ2-5; 12 bases agree with TRBD2. Per germline, CDR1 MNHNS and CDR2 SASEGT. V lost 3 bases, J lost 5 bases, and 4 bases stayed unmatched. The CDR3 runs to 15 residues. As DNA, the CDR3 is TGTGCCAGCAGTGATCTAGCGGGGGGGCGGGAGACCCAGTACTTC. Protein product: CASSDLAGGRETQYF.

This chain links TRBV7-9 with TRBJ2-3, with 7 bases identical to TRBD1. The CDR3 sequence is 13 residues long. CDR1 is SEHNR, CDR2 FQNEAQ, per germline (reference sequence). Trimming removed 3 bases from V and 6 bases from J; junction bases left unmatched: 3. The DNA of the CDR3 is TGTGCCAGCAGCTTCCAACAGGGGGATACGCAGTATTTT. Encoded protein: CASSFQQGDTQYF. The whole variable domain, filled in from reference TRBV7-9 and TRBJ2-3, reads DTGVSQNPRHKITKRGQNVTFRCDPISEHNRLYWYRQTLGQGPEFLTYFQNEAQLEKSRLLSDRFSAERPKGSFSTLEIQRTEQGDSAMYLCASSFQQGDTQYFGPGTRLTVL.

This chain connects TRBV28 to TRBJ2-3; D could derive from TRBD1 or TRBD2 (5 bases each). This CDR3 contains 15 residues. CDR1 and CDR2 (germline): MDHEN, SYDVKM. V was pared by 3 bases and J by 6 bases, with 16 bases between. In DNA, the CDR3 is TGTGCCAGCAGTTTGGCTGGGACCACACGTGATACGCAGTATTTT. Its translation: CASSLAGTTRDTQYF. The complete variable domain, with remaining parts taken from reference TRBV28 and TRBJ2-3, reads DVKVTQSSRYLVKRTGEKVFLECVQDMDHENMFWYRQDPGLGLRLIYFSYDVKMKEKGDIPEGYSVSREKKERFSLILESASTNQTSMYLCASSLAGTTRDTQYFGPGTRLTVL.

The chain is built from TRBV29-1 and TRBJ1-2; 7 nucleotides agree with TRBD1. The V and J ends lost 6 bases and 7 bases, in that order; junction bases with no gene match: 17. The CDR3 has 15 residues. Looked up from germline, CDR1 is SQVTM and CDR2 is ANQGSEA. In nucleotides, the CDR3 is TGCAGCGTGGACCACAGAGAATGGACAGGAGGTGGCTACACCTTC. Protein sequence: CSVDHREWTGGGYTF.

Only one count was recorded for this clone. The rearrangement links TRBV1 to TRBJ2-5. TRBV1 is termed a pseudogene. CDR3 length equals 17 residues. CDR3 DNA: TGCACCAGCAGCCAAGCAATGGACCTCGTTTGGCAAGAGACCCAGTACTTC. Residues: CTSSQAMDLVWQETQYF.

The rearrangement links TRBV6-5 to TRBJ1-5; D gene unclear. Trimming pared 2 bases from V and 3 bases from J, leaving 11 bases between. Per germline, CDR1 MNHEY and CDR2 SVGAGI. This CDR3 contains 15 residues. The CDR3 region has the DNA TGTGCCAGCAGTTACGCGGGCTCGTCCAATCAGCCCCAGCATTTT. Residues: CASSYAGSSNQPQHF.

The chain combines TRBV7-2 with TRBJ2-7; 9 bases fit TRBD1. The CDR3 consists of 16 residues. Germline CDR1 and CDR2: SGHTA and FQGNSA. Trimming removed 1 base from V and 6 bases from J; junction bases left unmatched: 10. The CDR3 DNA sequence: TGTGCCAGCAGCTTAGTGTTTGGGACAGGGCTAGGCGAGCAGTACTTC. Its translation: CASSLVFGTGLGEQYF.

V and J are TRBV7-3 and TRBJ1-4; D call uncertain. This CDR3 is built from 15 residues. Deletions cut 3 bases from V and 3 bases from J, with 11 bases between. The V gene's germline CDR1 is SGHTA and CDR2 FQGTGA. In DNA, the CDR3 is TGTGCCAGCAGCTTGGGCGGCGCGGCTAATGAAAAACTGTTTTTT. Translation gives CASSLGGAANEKLFF.

The table lists this clone with a count of one. The chain combines TRBV20-1 with TRBJ2-7; D tentatively reads TRBD1 or TRBD2 (6 bases each). This CDR3 has 19 amino acids. In germline, CDR1 is DFQATT, CDR2 SNEGSKA (reference sequence). Trimming removed 3 bases from V and 0 bases from J, with 27 bases in between. The chain's CDR3 is CSASGLGGGADRSSYEQYF. DNA of the CDR3: TGCAGTGCTAGTGGTCTTGGGGGCGGGGCAGACAGAAGCTCCTACGAGCAGTACTTC.

The chain recombines TRBV7-9 with TRBJ2-4, with 8 bases identical to TRBD1. Trimming took 2 bases from V and 0 from J; bases not matched to a gene: 12. The CDR3 has 19 amino acids. The germline CDR1 and CDR2 sequences are SEHNR and FQNEAQ (reference sequence). The CDR3, as DNA: TGTGCCAGCAGCTTACCCCGACAGGGGTCTCCCCTAGCCAAAAACATTCAGTACTTC. It is translated as CASSLPRQGSPLAKNIQYF.

The rearrangement links TRBV7-2 to TRBJ1-2, with 9 bases matching TRBD1. The CDR3 contains 14 residues. V was pared by 4 bases and J by 4 bases, with 4 bases of the junction left unmatched. Germline loops: CDR1 SGHTA, CDR2 FQGNSA. CDR3 loop: CASSSRQGGYGYTF. DNA for the CDR3: TGTGCCAGCAGCTCAAGACAGGGGGGCTATGGCTACACCTTC.

The chain carries TRBV18 and TRBJ2-2, with D perhaps matching TRBD1 or TRBD2 (6 bases each). With 1 base removed from V and 5 bases from J, the gap between germline ends came to 11 bases. In germline, CDR1 is KGHSH, CDR2 LQKENI. The CDR3 spans 15 residues. The CDR3 DNA is TGTGCCAGCTCACCACGGGGGGCGCGGACCGGGGAGCTGTTTTTT. It codes for CASSPRGARTGELFF.

The chain recombines TRBV18 with TRBJ2-1; D gene ambiguous. Trimming took off 6 bases at V and 5 bases at J, with 5 bases between the two ends. The CDR3 is 11 residues long. Germline V gene data show CDR1 as KGHSH and CDR2 as LQKENI. The CDR3 DNA reads as TGTGCCAGCTCTCCGGACAATGAGCAGTTCTTC. This codes for CASSPDNEQFF.

V usage is TRBV19 and J usage is TRBJ2-7; maybe TRBD2 (6 bases). The germline CDR1 and CDR2 sequences are LNHDA and SQIVND (reference sequence). Trimming removed 4 bases at V and 3 bases at J, with 16 bases between. The CDR3 covers 15 residues. The CDR3 spells CASSSAGTSIYEQYF. The CDR3 DNA is TGTGCCAGTAGTAGTGCAGGGACTTCAATCTACGAGCAGTACTTC.

CDR3 sequence: CASSTQGLFLMNTEAFF. DNA of the CDR3: TGTGCCAGTAGTACGCAGGGTTTGTTCCTCATGAACACTGAAGCTTTCTTT. This sequence joins TRBV19 and TRBJ1-1, with D possibly matching TRBD1 (5 bases). CDR3 length: 17 residues. V shed 4 bases and J shed 0 bases, with 18 bases lying between them. In germline, CDR1 is LNHDA, CDR2 SQIVND (reference sequence).

The chain has TRBV10-3 and TRBJ2-5; 12 bases line up with TRBD2. Trimming at V came to 5 bases and at J to 2 bases, leaving 3 bases not matched to a gene. Germline V lookup: CDR1 ENHRY, CDR2 SYGVKD. The CDR3 covers 15 residues. As DNA, the CDR3 is TGTGCCATCAGTCTAGCGGGGGGGCGGCAAGAGACCCAGTACTTC. It is translated as CAISLAGGRQETQYF.

This clone has just a few counts. The V gene is TRBV3-1 (or the pseudogene TRBV3-2), the J gene TRBJ2-3; D is uncertain. Trimming removed 2 bases at V and 2 bases at J, with 8 bases between. Germline CDR1 reads LGHDT; CDR2 reads YNNKEL (reference sequence). The CDR3 extends over 14 amino acids. CDR3 DNA: TGTGCCAGCAGCCAACTCGGTGCCACAGATACGCAGTATTTT. Protein sequence: CASSQLGATDTQYF.

This chain connects TRBV12-3 or TRBV12-4 to TRBJ2-2; possible D gene TRBD1, 6 bases. This CDR3 has 13 amino acids. Trimming took 3 bases from V and 6 from J, leaving 8 bases between them. The CDR3 DNA follows: TGTGCCAGCAGTTTTGGGGGCCCCGGGGAGCTGTTTTTT. Protein: CASSFGGPGELFF.

V usage is TRBV2 and J usage is TRBJ2-2; D perhaps matches TRBD2 (8 bases). The CDR3 totals 18 residues. V lost 10 bases to trimming and J lost 4 bases, with 28 bases between them. Germline V gene data show CDR1 as SNHLY and CDR2 as FYNNEI. Here the CDR3 reads CAIQGQTSALGSTGELFF. For the CDR3, the DNA is TGTGCCATCCAGGGACAGACTAGCGCCCTTGGGAGCACCGGGGAGCTGTTTTTT.

The V call is TRBV18, the J call TRBJ1-6; D remains unclear. The CDR3 extends over 15 amino acids. V shed 4 bases and J shed 7 bases, with 14 bases lying between them. Germline CDR1 is KGHSH and CDR2 is LQKENI. CDR3 loop: CASSRWGEGNSPLHF. The CDR3 DNA sequence: TGTGCCAGCTCACGCTGGGGAGAGGGCAATTCACCCCTCCACTTT.